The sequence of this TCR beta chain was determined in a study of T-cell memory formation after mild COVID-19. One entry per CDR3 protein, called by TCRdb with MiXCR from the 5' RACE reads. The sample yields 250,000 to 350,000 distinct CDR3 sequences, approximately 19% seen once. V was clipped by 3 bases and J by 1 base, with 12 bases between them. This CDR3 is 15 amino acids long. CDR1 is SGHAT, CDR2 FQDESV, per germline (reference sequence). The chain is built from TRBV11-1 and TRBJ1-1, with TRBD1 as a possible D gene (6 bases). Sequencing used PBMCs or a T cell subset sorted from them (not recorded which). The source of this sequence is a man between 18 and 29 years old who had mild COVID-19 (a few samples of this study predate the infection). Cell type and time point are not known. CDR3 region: CASSFGGRTNTEAFF. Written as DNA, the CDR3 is TGTGCCAGCAGCTTCGGGGGCAGGACGAACACTGAAGCTTTCTTT.